One TCR beta chain is described in this entry. These data are taken from a study of blood T cell repertoires in COVID-19. Background on the study: Donors in the United States, Italy and Spain gave samples during acute or convalescent COVID-19. From T cells, B-cell-depleted T cells, or PBMCs came the material, which was cDNA or gDNA.

Authors' methods: Counts of nucleated cells, estimated from reference gene primer amplification, were obtained. Profiling relied on immunoSEQ multiplex PCR, and the TCRdb table lists in-frame clones only, not all of them. The V and J calls and clone size are taken from that table; D and trimming were inferred from the DNA. Found here are approximately 240,000 clones, approximately 82% of them singletons; the top ten hold over 1.2%. With V trimmed by 5 bases and J by 7 bases, 6 bases remained unmatched. The germline V gene encodes CDR1 MNHEY and CDR2 SVGAGI. This CDR3 is 14 amino acids long. The receptor's source is a middle-aged woman who had recovered from COVID-19. The rearrangement links TRBV6-5 to TRBJ2-1, with TRBD1 matching 9 bases. What was sequenced was peripheral blood. CDR3 nucleotide sequence: TGTGCCAGCAGTCTCTTGGGGACAGGGAATGAGCAGTTCTTC. Translating it yields CASSLLGTGNEQFF.